This record covers a single T cell receptor beta chain. This could be a read error, since a much larger clone is one nucleotide away. TCRdb itself ran the multiplex PCR reads through MiXCR, one entry per CDR3 protein. The sample has about 22,000 distinct CDR3 sequences, roughly two fifths seen once. The CDR3 runs to 14 residues. Germline V gene lookup returns CDR1 DFQATT and CDR2 SNEGSKA (reference sequence). The data were obtained in a study of breast tumors, draining lymph nodes, adjacent tissues. Sequenced sample: breast tumor tissue. V gene TRBV20-1 combines with J gene TRBJ2-7, with D tentatively TRBD2 (5 bases). This sequence originates from a female donor with breast cancer. Some clones in this sample may be carry-over from other donors' samples. The CDR3 DNA reads as TGCAGTGCCCGGACGGGGTATAGCTCCTACGGGCAGTACTTC. Translated, it gives CSARTGYSSYGQYF.